The next 14 T cell receptor beta chains were all read from a single sample in a study of T-cell reconstitution after alpha-beta-depleted transplantation in children. TCRbeta library preparation incorporated unique molecular identifiers. TCRdb itself ran the PCR reads through MiXCR, one entry per CDR3 protein. The data hold 550,000 to 800,000 distinct CDR3 sequences, with approximately 14% observed a single time. Sequenced material: PBMCs, taken before TCRalphabeta/CD19-depleted stem cell transplant. The source of these receptors is a girl aged 2-15 years with congenital amegakaryocytic thrombocytopenia, due to receive a stem cell transplant.

This clonotype came up many times. The chain links TRBV29-1 to TRBJ2-7; D is uncertain. The CDR3 has 14 amino acids. CDR1 and CDR2 (germline): SQVTM, ANQGSEA. The germline V and J ends were trimmed by 4 bases and 3 bases, with 16 bases remaining between them. The CDR3 protein is CSVADSSPLYEQYF. The DNA for the CDR3 is TGCAGCGTTGCTGACTCTTCCCCCCTCTACGAGCAGTACTTC.

This clonotype appeared many times. The V call is TRBV20-1, the J call TRBJ2-5; 9 bases fit TRBD2. The CDR3 covers 12 residues. CDR1 DFQATT and CDR2 SNEGSKA come from the germline V gene (reference sequence). The CDR3: CRAHSGSETQYF. In DNA, the CDR3 is TGCAGGGCCCATAGCGGGAGTGAGACCCAGTACTTC.

V usage is TRBV12-3 or TRBV12-4 and J usage is TRBJ2-5; 10 bases fit TRBD1. The length of the CDR3 is 13 residues. Trimming at V came to 3 bases and at J to 7 bases, leaving 2 bases not matched to a gene. This chain's CDR3 is CASSLTGGGTQYF. The CDR3 nucleotides are TGTGCCAGCAGTTTGACAGGGGGCGGGACCCAGTACTTC.

The table lists this clonotype with many counts. This rearrangement joins TRBV5-1 to TRBJ2-7; TRBD1 matches 8 bases. This CDR3 comprises 16 residues. V trimming: 4 bases; J trimming: 0 bases; junction bases outside the gene matches: 9. From germline, CDR1 is SGHRS and CDR2 YFSETQ. The CDR3: CASSRNPGTGSYEQYF. CDR3 sequence (DNA): TGCGCCAGCAGCCGCAACCCCGGGACAGGCTCCTACGAGCAGTACTTC.

This clonotype occurred many times. The genes are TRBV7-2 and TRBJ2-3; 10 nucleotides agree with TRBD2. This CDR3 comprises 17 residues. Losses at the gene ends were 0 bases for V and 6 bases for J; bases not matched to a gene: 9. From germline, CDR1 is SGHTA and CDR2 FQGNSA. CDR3 sequence: CASSLAPAGGPGDTQYF. CDR3 coding DNA: TGTGCCAGCAGCTTAGCCCCAGCGGGAGGGCCAGGTGATACGCAGTATTTT.

This clonotype was counted ten times or more. Relative to the germline gene, one junction end is altered; a read error may explain this. The chain links TRBV7-2 to TRBJ2-1; 13 bases align to TRBD2. The germline gives CDR1 SGHTA, CDR2 FQGNSA. This CDR3 is 16 amino acids long. The CDR3 nucleotides are TGCGCCAGCAGCTTGGTGGGGACTAGCGGGAACAATGAGCAGTTCTTC. Residues: CASSLVGTSGNNEQFF.

V gene TRBV12-3 or TRBV12-4 combines with J gene TRBJ2-5; TRBD1 agrees at 11 bases. Germline trimming cut 6 bases from V and 6 bases from J; bases unmatched to any gene: 9. The CDR3 contains 15 residues. The CDR3 DNA reads as TGTGCCAGCAGCCGCGGACAGGGGGCCTTTAAGACCCAGTACTTC. Translated, it gives CASSRGQGAFKTQYF.

This sequence joins TRBV7-9 and TRBJ1-1, with TRBD1 identical over 7 bases. The V gene's germline CDR1 is SEHNR and CDR2 FQNEAQ (reference sequence). The CDR3 contains 14 residues. The trim removed 5 bases at V and 2 bases at J, leaving 5 bases unmatched. The CDR3: CASSERQGNTEAFF. CDR3 DNA: TGTGCCAGCAGCGAGCGACAGGGTAACACTGAAGCTTTCTTT.

The rearrangement joins TRBV11-2 to TRBJ2-4; the D gene is possibly TRBD2 (6 bases). The CDR3 consists of 16 residues. Germline CDR1 SGHAT, CDR2 FQNNGV. V shed 5 bases and J shed 0 bases, with 14 bases lying between them. For the CDR3, the DNA is TGTGCCAGCAGCCACCCAGGGACTTTAGCCAAAAACATTCAGTACTTC. Translating it yields CASSHPGTLAKNIQYF. The full variable domain, rest sourced from reference TRBV11-2 and TRBJ2-4, is EAGVAQSPRYKIIEKRQSVAFWCNPISGHATLYWYQQILGQGPKLLIQFQNNGVVDDSQLPKDRFSAERLKGVDSTLKIQPAKLEDSAVYLCASSHPGTLAKNIQYFGAGTRLSVL.

This clonotype occurred many times. V usage is TRBV20-1 and J usage is TRBJ2-7; D is perhaps TRBD1 (6 bases). There are 14 residues in the CDR3. Germline assignment: CDR1 DFQATT and CDR2 SNEGSKA (reference sequence). Trimming pared 6 bases from V and 2 bases from J, leaving 17 bases between. CDR3 DNA sequence: TGCAGTGCCCGAATAACAGGGCGCCCCTACGAGCAGTACTTC. Encoded protein: CSARITGRPYEQYF.

The chain employs TRBV11-2 and TRBJ2-1; D perhaps matches TRBD2 (6 bases). The CDR3 is made up of 15 amino acids. CDR1 is SGHAT and CDR2 is FQNNGV in the germline V gene. Trimming removed 5 bases at V and 2 bases at J, with 13 bases between. The CDR3 DNA reads as TGTGCCAGCAGCCTCGGGACTGGAACCTACAATGAGCAGTTCTTC. It is translated as CASSLGTGTYNEQFF.

This clonotype was seen repeatedly, ten times or more. This chain links TRBV20-1 with TRBJ2-1; possible D gene TRBD2, 6 bases. Between the trimmed V and J ends, which lost 8 bases and 12 bases, there was a span of 23 bases. The CDR3 runs 13 residues. The germline gives CDR1 DFQATT, CDR2 SNEGSKA (reference sequence). CDR3 sequence: CSTRGDYTPRQFF. The CDR3 DNA follows: TGCAGTACGCGGGGTGATTATACTCCTCGGCAGTTCTTC.

This clonotype occurred many times. V gene TRBV5-1 combines with J gene TRBJ2-1, with D possibly being TRBD2 (6 bases). From germline, CDR1 is SGHRS and CDR2 YFSETQ. The V end lost 0 bases, the J end lost 7 bases, and 17 bases lay between the germline ends. This CDR3 spans 16 amino acids. CDR3 sequence: CASSLAPGAGLNEQFF. CDR3 nucleotide sequence: TGCGCCAGCAGCTTGGCCCCGGGAGCGGGTTTGAATGAGCAGTTCTTC.

This clonotype was seen many times. The chain has TRBV12-3 or TRBV12-4 and TRBJ2-1; TRBD2 matches 12 bases. The CDR3 has 15 residues. With V trimmed by 3 bases and J by 10 bases, 7 bases remained unmatched. The DNA for the CDR3 is TGTGCCAGCAGTTTCCCAACAGGACTAGCGGGAGAGCAGTTCTTC. It translates to CASSFPTGLAGEQFF.